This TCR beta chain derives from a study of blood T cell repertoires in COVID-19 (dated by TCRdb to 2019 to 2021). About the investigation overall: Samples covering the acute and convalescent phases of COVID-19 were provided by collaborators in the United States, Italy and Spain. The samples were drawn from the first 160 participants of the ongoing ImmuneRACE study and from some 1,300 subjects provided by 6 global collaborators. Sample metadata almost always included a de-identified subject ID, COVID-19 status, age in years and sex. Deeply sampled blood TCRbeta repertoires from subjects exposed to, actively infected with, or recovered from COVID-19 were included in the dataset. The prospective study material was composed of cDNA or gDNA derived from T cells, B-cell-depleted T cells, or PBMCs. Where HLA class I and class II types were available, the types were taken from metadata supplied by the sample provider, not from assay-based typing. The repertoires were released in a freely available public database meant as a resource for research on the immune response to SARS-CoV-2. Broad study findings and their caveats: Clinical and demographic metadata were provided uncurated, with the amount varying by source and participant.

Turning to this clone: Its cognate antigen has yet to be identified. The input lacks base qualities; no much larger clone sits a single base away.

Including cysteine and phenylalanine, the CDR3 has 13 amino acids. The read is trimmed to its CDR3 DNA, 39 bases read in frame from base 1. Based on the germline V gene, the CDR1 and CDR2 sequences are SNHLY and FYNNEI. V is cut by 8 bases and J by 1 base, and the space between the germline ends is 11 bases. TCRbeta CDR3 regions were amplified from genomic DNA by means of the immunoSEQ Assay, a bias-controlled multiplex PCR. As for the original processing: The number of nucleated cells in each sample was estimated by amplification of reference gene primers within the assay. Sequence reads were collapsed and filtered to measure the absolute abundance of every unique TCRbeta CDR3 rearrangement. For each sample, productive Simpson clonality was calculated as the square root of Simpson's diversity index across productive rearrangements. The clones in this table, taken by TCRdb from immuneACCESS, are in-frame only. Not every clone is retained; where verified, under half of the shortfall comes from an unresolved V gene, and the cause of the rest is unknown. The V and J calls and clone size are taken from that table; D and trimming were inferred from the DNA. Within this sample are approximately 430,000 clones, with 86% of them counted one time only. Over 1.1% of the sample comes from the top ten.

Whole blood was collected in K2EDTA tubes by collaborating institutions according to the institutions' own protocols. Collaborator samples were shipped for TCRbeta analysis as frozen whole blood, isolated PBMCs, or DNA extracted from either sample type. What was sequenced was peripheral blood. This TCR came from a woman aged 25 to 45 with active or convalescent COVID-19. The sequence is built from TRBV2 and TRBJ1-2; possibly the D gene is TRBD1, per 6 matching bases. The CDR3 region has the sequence CASRPGDNYGYTF. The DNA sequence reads TGTGCCAGCCGGCCAGGGGATAACTATGGCTACACCTTC.